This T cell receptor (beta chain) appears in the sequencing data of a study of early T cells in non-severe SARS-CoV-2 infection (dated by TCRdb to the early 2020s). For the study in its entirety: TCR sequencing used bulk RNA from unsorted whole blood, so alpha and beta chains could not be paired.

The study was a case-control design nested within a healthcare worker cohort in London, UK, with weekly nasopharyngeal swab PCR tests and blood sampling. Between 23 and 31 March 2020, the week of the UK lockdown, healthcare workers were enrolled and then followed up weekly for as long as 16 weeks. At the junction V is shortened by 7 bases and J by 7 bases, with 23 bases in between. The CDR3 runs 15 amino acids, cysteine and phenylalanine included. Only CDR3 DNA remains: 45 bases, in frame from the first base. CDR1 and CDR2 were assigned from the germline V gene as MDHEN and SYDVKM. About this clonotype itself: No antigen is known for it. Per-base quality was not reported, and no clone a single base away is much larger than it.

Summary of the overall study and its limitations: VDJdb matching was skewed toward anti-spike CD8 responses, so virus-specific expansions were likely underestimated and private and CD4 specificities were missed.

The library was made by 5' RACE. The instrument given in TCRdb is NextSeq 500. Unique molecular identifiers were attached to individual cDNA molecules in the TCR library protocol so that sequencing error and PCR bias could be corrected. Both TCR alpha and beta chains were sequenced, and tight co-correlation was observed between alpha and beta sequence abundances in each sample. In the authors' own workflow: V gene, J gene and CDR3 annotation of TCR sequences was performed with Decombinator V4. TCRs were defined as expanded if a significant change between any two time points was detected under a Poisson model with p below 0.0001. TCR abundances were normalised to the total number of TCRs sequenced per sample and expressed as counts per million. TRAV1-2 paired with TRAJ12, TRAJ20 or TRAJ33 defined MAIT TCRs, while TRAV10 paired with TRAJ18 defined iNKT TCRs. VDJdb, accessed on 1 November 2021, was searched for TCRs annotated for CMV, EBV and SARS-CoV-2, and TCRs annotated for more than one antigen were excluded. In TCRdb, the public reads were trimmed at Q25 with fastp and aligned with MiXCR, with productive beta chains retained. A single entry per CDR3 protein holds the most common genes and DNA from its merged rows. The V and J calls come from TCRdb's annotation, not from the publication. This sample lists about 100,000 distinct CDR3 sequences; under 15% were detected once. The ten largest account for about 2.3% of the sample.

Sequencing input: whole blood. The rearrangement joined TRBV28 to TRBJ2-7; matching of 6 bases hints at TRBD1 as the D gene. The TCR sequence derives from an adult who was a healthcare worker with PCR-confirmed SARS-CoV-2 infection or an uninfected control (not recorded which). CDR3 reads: CASIGWSRGQGEQYF. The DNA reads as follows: TGTGCCAGCATTGGGTGGAGCAGGGGCCAGGGGGAGCAGTACTTC.